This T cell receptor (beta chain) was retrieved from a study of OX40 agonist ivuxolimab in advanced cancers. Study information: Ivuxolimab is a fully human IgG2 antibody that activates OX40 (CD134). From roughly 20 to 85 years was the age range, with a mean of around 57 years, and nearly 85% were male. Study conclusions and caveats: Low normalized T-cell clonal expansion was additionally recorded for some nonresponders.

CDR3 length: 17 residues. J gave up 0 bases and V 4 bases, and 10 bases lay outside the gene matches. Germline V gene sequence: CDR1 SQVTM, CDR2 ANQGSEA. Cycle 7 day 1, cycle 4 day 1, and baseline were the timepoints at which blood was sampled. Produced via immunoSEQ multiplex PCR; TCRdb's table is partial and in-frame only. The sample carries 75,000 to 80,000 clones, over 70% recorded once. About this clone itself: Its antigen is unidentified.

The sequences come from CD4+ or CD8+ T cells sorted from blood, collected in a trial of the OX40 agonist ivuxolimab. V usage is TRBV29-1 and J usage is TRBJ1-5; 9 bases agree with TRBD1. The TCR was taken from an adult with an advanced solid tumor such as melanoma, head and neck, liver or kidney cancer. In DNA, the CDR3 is TGCAGCGTTGTTTTGGGACAGGGCCGTTATAGCAATCAGCCCCAGCATTTT. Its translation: CSVVLGQGRYSNQPQHF. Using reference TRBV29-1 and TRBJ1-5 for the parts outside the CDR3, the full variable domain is SAVISQKPSRDICQRGTSLTIQCQVDSQVTMMFWYRQQPGQSLTLIATANQGSEATYESGFVIDKFPISRPNLTFSTLTVSNMSPEDSSIYLCSVVLGQGRYSNQPQHFGDGTRLSIL.